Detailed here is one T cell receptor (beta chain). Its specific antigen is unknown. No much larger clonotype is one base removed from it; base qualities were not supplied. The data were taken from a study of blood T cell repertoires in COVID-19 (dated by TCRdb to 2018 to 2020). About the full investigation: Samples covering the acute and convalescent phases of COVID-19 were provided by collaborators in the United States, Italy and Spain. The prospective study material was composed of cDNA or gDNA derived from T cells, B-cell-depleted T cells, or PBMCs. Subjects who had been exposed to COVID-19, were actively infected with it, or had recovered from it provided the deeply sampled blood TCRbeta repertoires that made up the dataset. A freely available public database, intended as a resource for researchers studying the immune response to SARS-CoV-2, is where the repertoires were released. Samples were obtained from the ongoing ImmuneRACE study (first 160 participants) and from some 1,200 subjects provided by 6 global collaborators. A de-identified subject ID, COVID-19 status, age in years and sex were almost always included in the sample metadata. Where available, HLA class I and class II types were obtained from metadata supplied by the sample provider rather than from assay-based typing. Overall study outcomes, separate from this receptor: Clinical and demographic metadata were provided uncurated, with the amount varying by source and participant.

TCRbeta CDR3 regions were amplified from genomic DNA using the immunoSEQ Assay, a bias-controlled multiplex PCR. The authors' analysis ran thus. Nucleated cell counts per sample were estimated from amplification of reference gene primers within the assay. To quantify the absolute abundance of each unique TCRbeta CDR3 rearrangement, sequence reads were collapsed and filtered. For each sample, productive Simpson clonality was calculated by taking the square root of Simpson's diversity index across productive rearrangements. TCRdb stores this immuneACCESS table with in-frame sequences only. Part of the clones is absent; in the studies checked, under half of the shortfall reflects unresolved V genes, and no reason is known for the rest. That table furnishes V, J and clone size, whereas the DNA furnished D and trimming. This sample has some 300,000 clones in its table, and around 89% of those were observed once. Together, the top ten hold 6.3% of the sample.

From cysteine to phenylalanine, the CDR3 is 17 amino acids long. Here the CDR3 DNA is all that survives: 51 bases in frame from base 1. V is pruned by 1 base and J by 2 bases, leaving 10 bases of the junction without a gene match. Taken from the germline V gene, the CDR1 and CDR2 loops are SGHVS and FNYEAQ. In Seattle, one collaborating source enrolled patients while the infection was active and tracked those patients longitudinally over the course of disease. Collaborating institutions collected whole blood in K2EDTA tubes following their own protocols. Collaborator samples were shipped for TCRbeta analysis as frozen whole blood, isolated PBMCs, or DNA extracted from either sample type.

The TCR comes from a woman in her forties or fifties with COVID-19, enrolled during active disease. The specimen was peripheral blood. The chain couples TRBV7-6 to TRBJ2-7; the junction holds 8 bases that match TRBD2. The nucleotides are TGTGCCAGCAGCTTAGGGGCGGGAGGACCTCCTCCCTACGAGCAGTACTTC. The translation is CASSLGAGGPPPYEQYF.